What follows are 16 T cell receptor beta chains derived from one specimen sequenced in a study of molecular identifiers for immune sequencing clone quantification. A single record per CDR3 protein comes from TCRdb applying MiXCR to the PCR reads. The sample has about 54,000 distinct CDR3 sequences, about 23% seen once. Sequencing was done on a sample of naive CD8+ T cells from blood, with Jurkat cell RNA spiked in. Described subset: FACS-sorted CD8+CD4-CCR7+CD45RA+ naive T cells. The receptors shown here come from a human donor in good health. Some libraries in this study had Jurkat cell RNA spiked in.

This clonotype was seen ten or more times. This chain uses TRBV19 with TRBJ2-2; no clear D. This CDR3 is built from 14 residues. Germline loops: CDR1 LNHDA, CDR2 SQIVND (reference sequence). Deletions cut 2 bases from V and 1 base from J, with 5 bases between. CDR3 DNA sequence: TGTGCCAGTAGTATACTTCTGAACACCGGGGAGCTGTTTTTT. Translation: CASSILLNTGELFF.

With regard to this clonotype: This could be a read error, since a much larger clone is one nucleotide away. The CDR3 nucleotides read TGTGCCGGCAGTTTGGGCGCTGAAGCTTTCTTT. This encodes CAGSLGAEAFF. V gene TRBV27 combines with J gene TRBJ1-1; the D is unclear. The length of the CDR3 is 11 residues. Germline V gene lookup returns CDR1 MNHEY and CDR2 SMNVEV (reference sequence).

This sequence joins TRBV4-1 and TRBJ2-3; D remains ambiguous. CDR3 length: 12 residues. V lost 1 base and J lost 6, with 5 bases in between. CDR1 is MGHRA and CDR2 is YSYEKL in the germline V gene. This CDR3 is CASSQVTDTQYF. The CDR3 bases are TGCGCCAGCAGCCAAGTTACGGATACGCAGTATTTT.

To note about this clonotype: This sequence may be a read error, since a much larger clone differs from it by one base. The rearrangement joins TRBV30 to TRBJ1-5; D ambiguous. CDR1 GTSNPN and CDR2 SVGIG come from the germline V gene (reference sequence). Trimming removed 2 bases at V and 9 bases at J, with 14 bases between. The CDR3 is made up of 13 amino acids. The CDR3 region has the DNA TGTGCCTGGAGTTCCACTGGGGATCGGCCCCAGCATTTT. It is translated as CAWSSTGDRPQHF.

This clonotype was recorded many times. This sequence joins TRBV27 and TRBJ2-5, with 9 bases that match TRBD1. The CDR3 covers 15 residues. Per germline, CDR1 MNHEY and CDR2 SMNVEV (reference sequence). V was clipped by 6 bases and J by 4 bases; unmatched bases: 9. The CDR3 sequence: CASSFLGQGSETQYF. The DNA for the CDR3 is TGTGCCAGCAGCTTTCTGGGACAGGGATCAGAGACCCAGTACTTC.

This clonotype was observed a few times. The CDR3 is CSATDRPSYEQYF. For the CDR3, the DNA is TGCAGTGCTACGGACAGGCCCTCCTACGAGCAGTACTTC. The chain is built from TRBV20-1 and TRBJ2-7; 7 bases match TRBD1. The CDR3 contains 13 residues. J lost 0 bases, V lost 4 bases, and 3 bases had no gene match. Germline V gene data show CDR1 as DFQATT and CDR2 as SNEGSKA (reference sequence).

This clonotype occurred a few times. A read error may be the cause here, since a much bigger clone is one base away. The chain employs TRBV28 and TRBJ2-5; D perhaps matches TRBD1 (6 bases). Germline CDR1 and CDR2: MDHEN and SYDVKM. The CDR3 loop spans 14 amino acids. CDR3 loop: CACSLIQGLETQYF. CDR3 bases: TGTGCCTGCAGTTTAATCCAGGGGCTTGAGACCCAGTACTTC.

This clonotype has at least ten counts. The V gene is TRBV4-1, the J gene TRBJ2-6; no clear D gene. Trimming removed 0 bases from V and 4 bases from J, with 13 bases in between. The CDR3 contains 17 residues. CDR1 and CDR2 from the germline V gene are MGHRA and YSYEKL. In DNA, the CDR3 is TGCGCCAGCAGCCAAGATCCAACAGCGTTCGGGGCCAACGTCCTGACTTTC. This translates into CASSQDPTAFGANVLTF.

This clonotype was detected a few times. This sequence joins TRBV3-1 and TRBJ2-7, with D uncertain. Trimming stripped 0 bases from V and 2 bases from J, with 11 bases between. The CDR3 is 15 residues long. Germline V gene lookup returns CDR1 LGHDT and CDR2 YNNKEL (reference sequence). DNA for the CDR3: TGTGCCAGCAGCCAAGATGTTCACAGCACCTACGAGCAGTACTTC. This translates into CASSQDVHSTYEQYF.

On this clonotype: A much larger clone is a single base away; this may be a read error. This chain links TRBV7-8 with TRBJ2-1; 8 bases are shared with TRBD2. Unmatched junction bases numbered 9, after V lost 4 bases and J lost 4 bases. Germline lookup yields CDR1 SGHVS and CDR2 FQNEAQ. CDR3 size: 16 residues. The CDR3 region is CASSSGAGERYNEQFF. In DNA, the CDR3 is TGTGCCAGCAGCTCAGGAGCGGGGGAGCGATACAATGAGCAGTTCTTC.

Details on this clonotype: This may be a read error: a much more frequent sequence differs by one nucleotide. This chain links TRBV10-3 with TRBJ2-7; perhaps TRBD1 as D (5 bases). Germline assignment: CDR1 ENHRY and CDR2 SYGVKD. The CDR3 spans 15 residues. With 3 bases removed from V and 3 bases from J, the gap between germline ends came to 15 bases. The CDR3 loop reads CAISDPARVFYEQYF. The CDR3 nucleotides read TGTGCCATCAGTGATCCGGCCAGGGTCTTCTACGAGCAGTACTTC.

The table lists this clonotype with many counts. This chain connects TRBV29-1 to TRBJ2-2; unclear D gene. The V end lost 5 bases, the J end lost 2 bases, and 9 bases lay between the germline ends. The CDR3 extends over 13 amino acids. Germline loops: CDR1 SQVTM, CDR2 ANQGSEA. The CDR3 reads CSVSEVNTGELFF. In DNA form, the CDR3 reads TGCAGCGTTTCTGAGGTTAACACCGGGGAGCTGTTTTTT.

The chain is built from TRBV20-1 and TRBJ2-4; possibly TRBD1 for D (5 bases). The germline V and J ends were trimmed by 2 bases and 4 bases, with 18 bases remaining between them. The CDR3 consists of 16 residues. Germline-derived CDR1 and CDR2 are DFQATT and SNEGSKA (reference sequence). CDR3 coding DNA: TGCAGTGCTAGATACGAAAGAGACAGCAAAAAAAACATTCAGTACTTC. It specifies CSARYERDSKKNIQYF.

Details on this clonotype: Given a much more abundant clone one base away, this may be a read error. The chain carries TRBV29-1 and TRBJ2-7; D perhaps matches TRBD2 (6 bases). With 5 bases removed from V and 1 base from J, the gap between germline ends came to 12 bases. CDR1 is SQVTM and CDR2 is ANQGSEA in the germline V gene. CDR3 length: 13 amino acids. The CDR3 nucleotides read TGCAGCGTTCGGATGCGGGGTTCCTACGAGCAGTACTTC. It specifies CSVRMRGSYEQYF.

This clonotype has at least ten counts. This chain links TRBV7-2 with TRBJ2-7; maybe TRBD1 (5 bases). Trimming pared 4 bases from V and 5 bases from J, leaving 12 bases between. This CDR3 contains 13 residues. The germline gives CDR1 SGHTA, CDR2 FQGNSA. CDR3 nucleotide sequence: TGTGCCAGCAGCTCCAGTTTGGACAACGAGCAGTACTTC. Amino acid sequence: CASSSSLDNEQYF. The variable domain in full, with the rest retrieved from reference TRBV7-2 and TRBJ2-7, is GAGVSQSPSNKVTEKGKDVELRCDPISGHTALYWYRQSLGQGLEFLIYFQGNSAPDKSGLPSDRFSAERTGGSVSTLTIQRTQQEDSAVYLCASSSSLDNEQYFGPGTRLTVT.

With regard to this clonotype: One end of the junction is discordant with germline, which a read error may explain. The CDR3 sequence: CASSSGLALSAPSF. In nucleotides, the CDR3 is TGTGCCAGCAGCTCGGGACTAGCGCTCTCCGCGCCGTCCTTC. V gene TRBV7-2 combines with J gene TRBJ2-7, with 10 positions matching TRBD2. Germline-derived CDR1 and CDR2 are SGHTA and FQGNSA. The CDR3 is 14 residues long. Supplemented by reference TRBV7-2 and TRBJ2-7, the full variable domain reads GAGVSQSPSNKVTEKGKDVELRCDPISGHTALYWYRQSLGQGLEFLIYFQGNSAPDKSGLPSDRFSAERTGGSVSTLTIQRTQQEDSAVYLCASSSGLALSAPSFGPGTRLTVT.